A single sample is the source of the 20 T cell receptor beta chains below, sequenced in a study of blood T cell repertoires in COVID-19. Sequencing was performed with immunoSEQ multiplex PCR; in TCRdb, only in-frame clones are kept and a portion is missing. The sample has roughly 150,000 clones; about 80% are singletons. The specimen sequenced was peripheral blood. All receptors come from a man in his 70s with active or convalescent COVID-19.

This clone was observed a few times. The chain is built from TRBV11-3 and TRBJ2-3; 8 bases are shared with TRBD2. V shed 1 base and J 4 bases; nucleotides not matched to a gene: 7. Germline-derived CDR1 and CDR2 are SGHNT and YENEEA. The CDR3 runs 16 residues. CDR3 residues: CASSLGKRERADTQYF. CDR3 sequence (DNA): TGTGCCAGCAGCTTAGGAAAGCGGGAGCGGGCAGATACGCAGTATTTT.

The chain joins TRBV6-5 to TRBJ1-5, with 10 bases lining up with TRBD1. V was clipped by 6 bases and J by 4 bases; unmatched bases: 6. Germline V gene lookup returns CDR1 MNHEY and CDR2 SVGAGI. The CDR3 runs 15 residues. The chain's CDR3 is CASSEGDRGNQPQHF. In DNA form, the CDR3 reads TGTGCCAGCAGCGAGGGGGACAGGGGTAATCAGCCCCAGCATTTT.

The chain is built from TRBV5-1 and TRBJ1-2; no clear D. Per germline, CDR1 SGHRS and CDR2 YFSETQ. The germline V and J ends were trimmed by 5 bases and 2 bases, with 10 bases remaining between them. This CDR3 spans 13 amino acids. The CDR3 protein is CASREEQNYGYTF. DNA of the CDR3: TGCGCCAGCAGAGAAGAACAGAACTATGGCTACACCTTC.

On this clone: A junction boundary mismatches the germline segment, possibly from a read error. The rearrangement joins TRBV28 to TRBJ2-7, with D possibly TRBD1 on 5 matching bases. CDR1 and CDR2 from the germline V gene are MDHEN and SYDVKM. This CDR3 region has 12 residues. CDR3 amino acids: CASSLLQGQVIF. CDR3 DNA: TGTGCCAGCAGTTTATTGCAGGGCCAAGTTATCTTC.

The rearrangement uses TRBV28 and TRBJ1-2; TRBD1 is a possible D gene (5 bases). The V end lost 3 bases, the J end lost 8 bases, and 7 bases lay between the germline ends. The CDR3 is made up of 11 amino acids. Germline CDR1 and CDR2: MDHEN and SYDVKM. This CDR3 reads CASSLKGGYTF. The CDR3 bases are TGTGCCAGCAGTTTGAAGGGGGGCTACACCTTC.

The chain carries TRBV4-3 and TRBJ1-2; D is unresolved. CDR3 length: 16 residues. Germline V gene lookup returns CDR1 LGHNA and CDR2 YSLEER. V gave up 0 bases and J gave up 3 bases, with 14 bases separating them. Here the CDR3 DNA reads TGCGCCAGCAGCCAAGATTATGCGGGCGGCTACTATGGCTACACCTTC. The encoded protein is CASSQDYAGGYYGYTF.

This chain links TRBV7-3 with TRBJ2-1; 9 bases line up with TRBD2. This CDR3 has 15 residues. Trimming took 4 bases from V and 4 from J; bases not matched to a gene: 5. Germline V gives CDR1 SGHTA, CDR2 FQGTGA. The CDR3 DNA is TGTGCCAGCAGCTCCGGGACTAGCAGATACAATGAGCAGTTCTTC. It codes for CASSSGTSRYNEQFF.

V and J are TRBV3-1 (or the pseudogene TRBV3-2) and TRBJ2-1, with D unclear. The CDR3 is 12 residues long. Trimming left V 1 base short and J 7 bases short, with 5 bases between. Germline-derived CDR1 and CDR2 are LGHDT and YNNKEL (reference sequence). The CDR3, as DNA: TGTGCCAGCAGCCAAGTGACAAATGAGCAGTTCTTC. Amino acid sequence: CASSQVTNEQFF.

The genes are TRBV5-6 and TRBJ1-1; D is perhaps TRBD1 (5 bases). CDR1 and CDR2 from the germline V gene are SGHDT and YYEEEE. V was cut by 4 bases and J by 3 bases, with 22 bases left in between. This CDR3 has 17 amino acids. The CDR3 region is CASSPGPGRGADTEAFF. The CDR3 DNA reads TGTGCCAGCAGCCCGGGTCCAGGGAGGGGAGCAGACACTGAAGCTTTCTTT.

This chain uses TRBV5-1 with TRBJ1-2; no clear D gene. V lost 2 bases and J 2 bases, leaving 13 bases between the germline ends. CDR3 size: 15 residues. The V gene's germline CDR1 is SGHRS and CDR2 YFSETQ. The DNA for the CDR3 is TGCGCCAGCAGCTTAGCGGGTGGAGAAAACTATGGCTACACCTTC. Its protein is CASSLAGGENYGYTF.

Here the CDR3 DNA reads TGTGCCAGCAGTCCGCGACAGGGGCTTGTGGATACGCAGTATTTT. Amino acids: CASSPRQGLVDTQYF. V usage is TRBV27 and J usage is TRBJ2-3, with 8 bases lining up with TRBD1. V gave up 5 bases and J gave up 6 bases; unmatched junction bases: 10. CDR3 length: 15 amino acids. Germline V gives CDR1 MNHEY, CDR2 SMNVEV (reference sequence).

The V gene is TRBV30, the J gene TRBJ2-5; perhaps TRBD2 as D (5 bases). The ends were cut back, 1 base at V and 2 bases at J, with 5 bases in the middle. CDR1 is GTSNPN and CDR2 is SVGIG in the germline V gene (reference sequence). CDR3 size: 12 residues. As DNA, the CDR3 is TGTGCCTGGAGTGCGGGGCAAGAGACCCAGTACTTC. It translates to CAWSAGQETQYF.

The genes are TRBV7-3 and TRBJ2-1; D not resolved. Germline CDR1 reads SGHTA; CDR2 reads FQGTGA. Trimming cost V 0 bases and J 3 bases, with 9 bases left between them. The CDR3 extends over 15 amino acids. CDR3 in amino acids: CASSLTSAYYNEQFF. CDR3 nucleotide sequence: TGTGCCAGCAGCTTAACGAGCGCCTACTACAATGAGCAGTTCTTC.

The CDR3 DNA reads TGTGCCAGCAGTGGGACAGGGGGCTACAATGAGCAGTTCTTC. This sequence encodes CASSGTGGYNEQFF. This chain connects TRBV2 to TRBJ2-1, with 10 bases lining up with TRBD1. CDR3 length: 14 amino acids. V was pared by 4 bases and J by 3 bases, with 0 bases of the junction left unmatched. The germline V gene has CDR1 SNHLY and CDR2 FYNNEI.

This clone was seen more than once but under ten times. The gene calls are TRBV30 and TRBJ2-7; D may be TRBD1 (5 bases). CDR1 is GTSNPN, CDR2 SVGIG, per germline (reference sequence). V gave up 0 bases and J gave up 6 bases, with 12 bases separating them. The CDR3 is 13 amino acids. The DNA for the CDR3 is TGTGCCTGGAGTGTCCAAGGGGCGGCCGAGCAGTACTTC. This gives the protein CAWSVQGAAEQYF. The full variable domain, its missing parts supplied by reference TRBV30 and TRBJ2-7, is SQTIHQWPATLVQPVGSPLSLECTVEGTSNPNLYWYRQAAGRGLQLLFYSVGIGQISSEVPQNLSASRPQDRQFILSSKKLLLSDSGFYLCAWSVQGAAEQYFGPGTRLTVT.

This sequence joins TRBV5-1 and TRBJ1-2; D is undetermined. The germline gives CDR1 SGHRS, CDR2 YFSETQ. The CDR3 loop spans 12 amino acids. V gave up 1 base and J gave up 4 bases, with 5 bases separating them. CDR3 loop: CASSLFSYGYTF. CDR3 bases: TGCGCCAGCAGCTTGTTCAGCTATGGCTACACCTTC.

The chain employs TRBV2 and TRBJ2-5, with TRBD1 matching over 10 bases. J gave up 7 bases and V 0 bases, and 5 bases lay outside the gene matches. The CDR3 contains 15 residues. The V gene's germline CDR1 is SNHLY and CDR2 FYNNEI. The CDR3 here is CASSEAWTGGGTQYF. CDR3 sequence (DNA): TGTGCCAGCAGTGAAGCTTGGACAGGGGGAGGGACCCAGTACTTC.

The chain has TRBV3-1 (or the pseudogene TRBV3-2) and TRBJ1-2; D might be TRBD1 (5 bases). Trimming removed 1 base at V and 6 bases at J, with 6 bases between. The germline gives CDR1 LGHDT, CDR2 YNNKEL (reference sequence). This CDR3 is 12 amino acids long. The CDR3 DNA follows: TGTGCCAGCAGCCAAGGGACACATGGCTACACCTTC. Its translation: CASSQGTHGYTF.

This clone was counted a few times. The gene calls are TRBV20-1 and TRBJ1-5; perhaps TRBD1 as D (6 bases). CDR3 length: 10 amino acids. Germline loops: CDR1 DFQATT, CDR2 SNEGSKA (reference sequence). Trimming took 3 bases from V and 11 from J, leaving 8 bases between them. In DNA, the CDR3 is TGCAGTGCTAGTCGGGACACCCAGCATTTT. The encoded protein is CSASRDTQHF.

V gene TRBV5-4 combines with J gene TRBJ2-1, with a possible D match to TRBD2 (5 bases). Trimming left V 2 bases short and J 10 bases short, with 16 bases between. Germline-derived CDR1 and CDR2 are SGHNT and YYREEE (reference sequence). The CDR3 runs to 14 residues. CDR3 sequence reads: CASSFSLGVEEQFF. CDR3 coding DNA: TGTGCCAGCAGCTTTTCTCTGGGAGTGGAGGAGCAGTTCTTC.